This entry describes one TCR beta chain. Its antigen has not been determined. No much larger clonotype is one base removed from it; base qualities were not supplied. The CDR3 runs 14 amino acids, cysteine and phenylalanine included. The DNA shown is the 42-base CDR3, in frame from base 1. In the germline V gene, CDR1 corresponds to SGHRS and CDR2 to YFSETQ. V is reduced by 4 bases and J by 1 base, leaving a spacing of 11 bases between them. TCR beta CDR3 regions were amplified from RNA transcripts. A first-round RT-PCR of the TCR CDR3 used the HTBI primer set with the Qiagen OneStep RT-PCR kit. The libraries were constructed in a second round of multiplex PCR and then size-selected and purified. The libraries were sequenced on an Illumina HiSeq2000 using paired-end 100 bp reads. Under the source paper's analysis protocol: SOAPnuke was used to process the raw data, with reads discarded if the reads contained adapters or uncalled bases, had a mean Phred below 15, or lacked an exact constant-primer or identifier match. High-quality paired reads were merged using COPE v1.2.5, and each unique nucleotide sequence was defined as a clonotype. MiTCR v1.1 was used to align the clonotypes against IMGT TRBV, TRBD and TRBJ reference segments. Only V-J combinations with frequency above 0.0001, covering 99.2% of repertoires, were analysed. The TCS score was defined as the ratio of F50 (clonal expansion) to E x V (chaos), calculated using BLOSUM62-based TCRdist between CDR3 peptides within each V-J. Welch's t-statistics and random forest reduced approximately 520 V-J features to 13, which were used in a naive Bayes classifier (R e1071). TCRdb trimmed public reads at Q25 via fastp, called clones via MiXCR and kept in-frame beta chains. Rows are unified per CDR3 protein, each entry keeping the most common DNA and genes. TCRdb, not the authors, supplied the V and J calls. For this sample there are 400,000 to 500,000 distinct CDR3 sequences; roughly 14% appear just once. Roughly 13% of the sample is in the top ten clones.

These data are taken from a study of T cells in Graves' hyperthyroidism and ophthalmopathy (dated by TCRdb to about 2019). With regard to the full study: Peripheral blood samples were taken at initial diagnosis, before any treatment was given. After blood sampling, hyperthyroidism patients were treated with methimazole at a starting dose of 30 mg daily, and ophthalmopathy patients were treated with high-dose intravenous methylprednisolone. Thyroid tissue and blood T-cell repertoires from more than 5 Graves' hyperthyroidism patients were also compared in the study. The approximately 98 discovery patients were randomly divided into training and test sets at a 7:3 ratio. To identify distinguishing TCR V-J signatures, a discovery cohort of about 100 patients was used, comprising 43 with Graves' ophthalmopathy and some 57 with stable Graves' hyperthyroidism. An independent validation cohort of about 19 hyperthyroidism patients and approximately 16 patients who later progressed to ophthalmopathy tested prospective prediction of ophthalmopathy. The paper describes TCR Vbeta CDR3 sequencing of fewer than 150 peripheral blood samples, made up of 40 to 45 ophthalmopathy patients, roughly 75 hyperthyroidism patients and 17 progressor patients. What the authors observed across the whole study: A 13 V-J signature model separated ophthalmopathy from stable hyperthyroidism, with approximately 87% sensitivity and about 81% specificity in cross-validation and 80%/75% in testing. Sample size was not statistically predetermined, and investigators were not blinded to group allocation. Most expanded thyroid clonotypes (frequency above 0.001) were also detected in blood, a finding suggesting that blood repertoires may reflect thyroid immune responses. In validation, progression to ophthalmopathy was predicted by the model with roughly 69% sensitivity and 72% to 85% specificity, a median of around 6.5 months before onset.

Moderately to severely active disease, a Clinical Activity Score of at least 3, a NOSPECS grade of at least 4, and a duration under 3 months were present in ophthalmopathy patients. Any patient with an uncontrolled infection, another autoimmune disease, pregnancy or lactation was excluded. Diagnoses were based on clinical symptoms, serum thyroxine and TRAb, thyroid ultrasound and orbital computed tomography. Ficoll-Paque density gradient centrifugation was used to isolate PBMCs from about 10 ml of fresh peripheral blood. Total RNA was extracted with Trizol reagent, and quality was checked on an Agilent 2100 Bioanalyzer.

This clonotype originated in a man younger than 35 with Graves' ophthalmopathy. The chain employs TRBV5-1 and TRBJ1-1; the D gene cannot be resolved reliably. Sequencing was performed on blood. Read as DNA, the sequence is TGCGCCAGCAGCATTCGGGTAGGGAACACTGAAGCTTTCTTT. Protein translation: CASSIRVGNTEAFF.